This TCR beta chain was sequenced in a study of metastatic and nonmetastatic thyroid tumors. In the study overall: Across blood and tumor or nodule tissue, repertoires from malignant and benign thyroid patients were compared with one another.

In the case of this clone: Its antigen is not known.

Ahead of thyroid surgery, no patient had received treatment of any kind. The study's findings and limits: As reported, TCR beta diversity in blood and tumor was significantly higher in malignant thyroid tumors than in benign nodules.

CDR1 is MNHEY and CDR2 is SMNVEV in the germline V gene (reference sequence). V lost 5 bases and J 9 bases, leaving 11 bases between the germline ends. The CDR3 is 13 amino acids. MiXCR reprocessed the PCR reads for TCRdb. The sample carries tens of thousands of clones, about 20% recorded once. Sequenced sample: adjacent normal tissue. The genes are TRBV27 and TRBJ1-6; a possible D gene is TRBD1 (5 bases). The clonotype comes from a female donor with papillary thyroid cancer or a benign thyroid nodule (not recorded which). Some clones in this sample may be carry-over from other donors' samples. The CDR3 DNA reads TGTGCCAGCAGTAGGGACGCACCTTCACCCCTCCACTTT. Translation gives CASSRDAPSPLHF.